A selection of T cell receptor beta chains follows, all from one sample in a study of blood T cell repertoires in COVID-19. Using immunoSEQ multiplex PCR, the repertoire was profiled, and TCRdb retains in-frame clones only, with some absent. Altogether around 150,000 clones are present, roughly 84% being singletons, with the ten largest covering around 5%. The specimen was PBMCs or T cells enriched from blood (not recorded which). These receptors came from a man aged 65-85 years who had been exposed to COVID-19. Both conserved end residues are part of each CDR3. Clone size, where shown, is once, few, many, or a class for clones that have expanded.

size,V,J,CDR3
.,TRBV29-1,TRBJ2-7,CSVGDSYEQYF
once,TRBV18,TRBJ1-1,CASSPPNQGRMNTEAFF
once,TRBV5-1,TRBJ1-1,CASSLTAGGTEAFF
.,TRBV30,TRBJ1-2,CAWSRAGINYGYTF
once,TRBV5-1,TRBJ1-6,CASSLDGNPQIPLHF
.,TRBV28,TRBJ1-2,CASSFYTGGSGYTF
.,TRBV7-2,TRBJ2-5,CASSLSGYQETQYF
.,TRBV28,TRBJ1-2,CASSLSGQGGRYTF
.,TRBV7-2,TRBJ2-5,CASSTNLAGGPATETQYF
.,TRBV19,TRBJ2-2,CASQGTLRSGELFF
.,TRBV5-1,TRBJ1-1,CASSFGTGAMNTEAFF
.,TRBV7-2,TRBJ2-7,CASSLYRVGEQYF
.,TRBV6-2/TRBV6-3,TRBJ2-2,CASSYSRAPNTGELFF
.,TRBV18,TRBJ1-5,CASSAINRGQGNQPQHF
.,TRBV6-1,TRBJ1-6,CASSEWGRVVSPLHF
.,TRBV11-2,TRBJ2-2,CASSLLASNTGELFF
few,TRBV10-1,TRBJ1-2,CASGTEINYGYTF
.,TRBV19,TRBJ2-1,CASTREVGLAGNEQFF
.,TRBV12-3/TRBV12-4,TRBJ1-2,CASSQGGNYGYTF
.,TRBV7-8,TRBJ1-1,CASSLGQNTEAFF
.,TRBV6-5,TRBJ1-5,CASSTTGNQPQHF
few,TRBV5-1,TRBJ2-1,CASSRAWDRDILEQFF
.,TRBV28,TRBJ1-1,CASSLEEEKLNTEAFF
.,TRBV11-3,TRBJ2-7,CASSLGQGEQYF
.,TRBV7-2,TRBJ1-1,CASSAYRGNTEAFF
few,TRBV12-2,TRBJ1-5,CASRLNVRGPNQPQHF
.,TRBV3-1/TRBV3-2,TRBJ1-1,CASSPYRGSTEAFF
.,TRBV28,TRBJ2-4,CASSSYVWDRGHLAKNIQYF
.,TRBV15,TRBJ1-2,CATSVDRGNYGYTF
.,TRBV4-3,TRBJ1-2,CASSQDWRGPNGYTF
.,TRBV2,TRBJ2-3,CASSDRVVDTQYF
.,TRBV5-1,TRBJ2-7,CASSDRAYEQYF
few,TRBV29-1,TRBJ2-3,CSVGGMVDTQYF
.,TRBV27,TRBJ1-5,CASSPTALVNQPQHF
once,TRBV19,TRBJ1-2,CASSASRGGYGYTF
.,TRBV12-3/TRBV12-4,TRBJ1-5,CASSTDSNQPQHF
once,TRBV28,TRBJ1-1,CASTPSGQGMTEAFF
.,TRBV4-2,TRBJ2-7,CASSQDGTGAYEQYF
.,TRBV5-5,TRBJ2-3,CASSYSPAAGTDTQYF
.,TRBV10-3,TRBJ1-1,CAIREDTEAFF
.,TRBV3-1/TRBV3-2,TRBJ2-1,CASSQKGTGGNEQFF
.,TRBV27,TRBJ1-2,CASTKGQGLNYGYTF